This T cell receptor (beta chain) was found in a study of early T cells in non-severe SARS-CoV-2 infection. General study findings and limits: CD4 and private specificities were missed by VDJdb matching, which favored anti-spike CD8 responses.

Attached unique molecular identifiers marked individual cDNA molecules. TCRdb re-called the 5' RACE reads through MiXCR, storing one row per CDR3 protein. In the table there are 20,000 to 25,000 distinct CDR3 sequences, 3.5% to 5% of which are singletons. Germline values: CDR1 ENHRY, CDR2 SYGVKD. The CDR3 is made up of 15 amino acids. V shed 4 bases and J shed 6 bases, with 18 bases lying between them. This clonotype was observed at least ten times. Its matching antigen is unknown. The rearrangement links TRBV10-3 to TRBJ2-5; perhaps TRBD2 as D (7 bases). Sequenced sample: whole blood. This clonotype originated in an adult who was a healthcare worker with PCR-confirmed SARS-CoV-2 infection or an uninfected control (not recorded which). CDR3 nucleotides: TGTGCCATCAGTGTTCGCGGGGGCTCCGGGAAGACCCAGTACTTC. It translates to CAISVRGGSGKTQYF.